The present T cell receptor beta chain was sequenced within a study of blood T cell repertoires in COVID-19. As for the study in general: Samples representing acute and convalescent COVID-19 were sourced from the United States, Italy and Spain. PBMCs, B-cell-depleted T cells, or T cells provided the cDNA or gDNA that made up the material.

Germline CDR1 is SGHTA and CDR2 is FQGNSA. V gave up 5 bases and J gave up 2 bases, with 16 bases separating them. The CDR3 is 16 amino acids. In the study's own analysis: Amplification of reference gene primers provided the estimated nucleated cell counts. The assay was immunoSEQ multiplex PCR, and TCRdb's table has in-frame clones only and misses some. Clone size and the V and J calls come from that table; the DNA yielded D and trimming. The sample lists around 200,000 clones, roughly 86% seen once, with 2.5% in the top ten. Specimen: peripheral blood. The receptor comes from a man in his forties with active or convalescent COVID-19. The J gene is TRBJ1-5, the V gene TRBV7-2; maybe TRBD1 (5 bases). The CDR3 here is CASSPQTGDGNQPQHF. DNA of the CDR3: TGTGCCAGCAGCCCTCAAACGGGGGACGGCAATCAGCCCCAGCATTTT.